The 8 T cell receptor beta chains below all came from one sample that was sequenced in a study of CD8 T cells in ankylosing spondylitis. One entry per CDR3 protein results from TCRdb running MiXCR on the 5' RACE reads. The table records some 270,000 distinct CDR3 sequences, about 30% of them present only once. The sequenced sample consisted of blood, either unsorted or a sorted T cell fraction (not recorded which). The receptors derive from a male donor with ankylosing spondylitis or in good health (not recorded which).

Comments on this clonotype: Here the CDR3 omits its conserved ending phenylalanine or tryptophan, so a read error is the likely source. The chain combines TRBV7-8 with TRBJ1-2, with D uncertain. Trimming removed 0 bases from V and 3 bases from J, with 17 bases in between. Germline lookup yields CDR1 SGHVS and CDR2 FQNEAQ. The CDR3 is made up of 17 amino acids. CDR3 bases: TGTGCCAGCAGCTTAGCGCCGATCCCGGGCGGGGACTATGGCTACACCTTG. It codes for CASSLAPIPGGDYGYTL.

This clonotype showed up just a few times. J is TRBJ2-1 and V is TRBV6-1; TRBD1 agrees at 9 bases. J gave up 7 bases and V 7 bases, and 5 bases lay outside the gene matches. CDR3 size: 13 residues. CDR1 MNHNS and CDR2 SASEGT come from the germline V gene. CDR3 DNA: TGTGCCAGCATCGGGACAGGGTTAAATGAGCAGTTCTTC. Its translation is CASIGTGLNEQFF.

This rearrangement joins TRBV20-1 to TRBJ2-5, with TRBD2 matching 14 bases. The CDR3 length is 15 residues. Germline V CDR1 and CDR2: DFQATT, SNEGSKA (reference sequence). The trim removed 6 bases at V and 3 bases at J, leaving 6 bases unmatched. Here the CDR3 reads CSAGLAGGNKETQYF. DNA of the CDR3: TGCAGTGCAGGACTAGCGGGGGGCAATAAAGAGACCCAGTACTTC.

A few counts support this clonotype. The gene calls are TRBV7-8 and TRBJ2-2; D may be TRBD2 (6 bases). The CDR3 contains 16 residues. The V and J ends lost 5 bases and 3 bases respectively, with 16 bases between them. The germline CDR1 and CDR2 sequences are SGHVS and FQNEAQ. This chain's CDR3 is CASSPRPGGDTGELFF. The CDR3 bases are TGTGCCAGCAGCCCGAGACCCGGCGGGGACACCGGGGAGCTGTTTTTT.

This clonotype has just a few counts. V usage is TRBV29-1 and J usage is TRBJ1-1, with D hard to call. Trimming stripped 6 bases from V and 1 base from J, with 12 bases between. CDR1 is SQVTM, CDR2 ANQGSEA, per germline. CDR3 size: 13 residues. Here the CDR3 reads CSVPGRRNTEAFF. As DNA, the CDR3 is TGCAGCGTGCCCGGACGGAGGAACACTGAAGCTTTCTTT. Looking up the rest from reference TRBV29-1 and TRBJ1-1 gives the full variable domain: SAVISQKPSRDICQRGTSLTIQCQVDSQVTMMFWYRQQPGQSLTLIATANQGSEATYESGFVIDKFPISRPNLTFSTLTVSNMSPEDSSIYLCSVPGRRNTEAFFGQGTRLTVV.

The count of this clonotype is one. An end of the junction differs from the germline gene, which may be a read error. The chain uses TRBV27 and TRBJ1-2, with TRBD1 as a possible D gene (5 bases). Germline loops: CDR1 MNHEY, CDR2 SMNVEV (reference sequence). The CDR3 is made up of 15 amino acids. The CDR3 protein is CVSSLRAGPSYGYTF. The CDR3 nucleotides read TGTGTCAGCAGTTTAAGGGCAGGGCCGAGCTATGGCTACACCTTC.

There are a few counts of this clonotype. The V gene is TRBV7-7, the J gene TRBJ2-5, with unresolved D. Trimming removed 5 bases at V and 2 bases at J, with 12 bases between. The CDR3 covers 14 residues. The germline gives CDR1 SSHAT, CDR2 FNYEAQ (reference sequence). CDR3 DNA: TGTGCCAGCAGCGTAGATGGGTCGCAAGAGACCCAGTACTTC. It encodes CASSVDGSQETQYF. The variable domain in full, completed from reference TRBV7-7 and TRBJ2-5, reads GAGVSQSPRYKVTKRGQDVTLRCDPISSHATLYWYQQALGQGPEFLTYFNYEAQPDKSGLPSDRFSAERPEGSISTLTIQRTEQRDSAMYRCASSVDGSQETQYFGPGTRLLVL.

This clonotype was seen at least ten times. V and J are TRBV29-1 and TRBJ2-3; 9 positions match TRBD2. V was clipped by 4 bases and J by 1 base; unmatched bases: 3. CDR3 length: 14 residues. Per the germline V gene, CDR1 is SQVTM and CDR2 is ANQGSEA. CDR3 in DNA: TGCAGCGTTGGTCGGACTAGCGGCACAGATACGCAGTATTTT. Amino acid sequence: CSVGRTSGTDTQYF.